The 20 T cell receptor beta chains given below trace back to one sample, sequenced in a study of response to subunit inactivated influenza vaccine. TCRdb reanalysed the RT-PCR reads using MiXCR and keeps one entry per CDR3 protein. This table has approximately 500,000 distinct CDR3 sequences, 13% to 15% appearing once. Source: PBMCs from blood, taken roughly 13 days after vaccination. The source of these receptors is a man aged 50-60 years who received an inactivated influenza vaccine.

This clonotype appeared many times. As DNA, the CDR3 is TGTGCCAGCAGCTCTCAATACTTGAACACCGGGGAGCTGTTTTTT. It translates to CASSSQYLNTGELFF. The V and J genes are TRBV12-3 or TRBV12-4 and TRBJ2-2; D gene ambiguous. The CDR3 is made up of 15 amino acids. Between the trimmed V and J ends, which lost 6 bases and 1 base, there was a span of 12 bases.

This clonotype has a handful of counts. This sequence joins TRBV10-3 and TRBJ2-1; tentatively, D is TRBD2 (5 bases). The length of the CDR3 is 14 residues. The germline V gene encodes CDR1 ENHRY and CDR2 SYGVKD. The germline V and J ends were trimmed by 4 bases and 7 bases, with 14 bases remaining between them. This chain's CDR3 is CAISANREANEQFF. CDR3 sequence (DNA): TGTGCCATCAGTGCCAACCGGGAAGCAAATGAGCAGTTCTTC.

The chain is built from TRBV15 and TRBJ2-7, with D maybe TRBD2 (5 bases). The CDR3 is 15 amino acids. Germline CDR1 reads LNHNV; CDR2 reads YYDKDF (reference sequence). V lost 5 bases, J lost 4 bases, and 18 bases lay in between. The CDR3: CATSPSFGPGYEQYF. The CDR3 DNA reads TGTGCCACCAGCCCCTCCTTTGGCCCGGGGTACGAGCAGTACTTC.

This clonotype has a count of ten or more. The CDR3 reads CSGGDNSYEQYF. The CDR3, as DNA: TGCAGCGGGGGGGACAACTCCTACGAGCAGTACTTC. This chain joins TRBV29-1 and TRBJ2-7, with D perhaps assigned TRBD1 or TRBD2 (6 bases each). Germline V gene data show CDR1 as SQVTM and CDR2 as ANQGSEA. Trimming took 7 bases from V and 0 from J, leaving 10 bases between them. The CDR3 contains 12 residues.

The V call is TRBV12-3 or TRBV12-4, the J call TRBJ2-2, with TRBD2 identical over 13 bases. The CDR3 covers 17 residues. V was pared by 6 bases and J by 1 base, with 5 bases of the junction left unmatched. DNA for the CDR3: TGTGCCAGCAGGAGGGGACTAGCGGGATTGAACACCGGGGAGCTGTTTTTT. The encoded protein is CASRRGLAGLNTGELFF.

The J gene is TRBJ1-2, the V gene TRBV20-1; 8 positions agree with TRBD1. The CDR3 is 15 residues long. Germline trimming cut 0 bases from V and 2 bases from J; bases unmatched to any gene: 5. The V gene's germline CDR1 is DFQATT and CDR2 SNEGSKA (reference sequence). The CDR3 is CSARETGGRNYGYTF. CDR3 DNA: TGCAGTGCTAGAGAAACAGGGGGGAGAAACTATGGCTACACCTTC.

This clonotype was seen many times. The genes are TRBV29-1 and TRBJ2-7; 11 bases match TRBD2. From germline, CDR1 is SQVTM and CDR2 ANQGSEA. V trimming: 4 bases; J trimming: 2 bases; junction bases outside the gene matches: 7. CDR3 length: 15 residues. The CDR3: CSVGGTSGRTYEQYF. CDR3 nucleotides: TGCAGCGTTGGTGGGACTAGCGGACGAACCTACGAGCAGTACTTC.

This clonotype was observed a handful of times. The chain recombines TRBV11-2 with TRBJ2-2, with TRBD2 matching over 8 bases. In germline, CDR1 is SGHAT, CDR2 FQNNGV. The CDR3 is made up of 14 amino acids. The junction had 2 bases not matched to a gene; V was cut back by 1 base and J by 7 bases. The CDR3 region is CASSLVSGSGELFF. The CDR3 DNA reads TGTGCCAGCAGCTTAGTCAGCGGGAGCGGGGAGCTGTTTTTT.

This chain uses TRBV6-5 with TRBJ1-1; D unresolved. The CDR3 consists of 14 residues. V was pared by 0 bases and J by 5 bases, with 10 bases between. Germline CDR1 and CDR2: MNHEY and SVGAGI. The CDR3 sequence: CASSYSHTETEAFF. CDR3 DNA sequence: TGTGCCAGCAGTTACTCTCACACAGAGACTGAAGCTTTCTTT.

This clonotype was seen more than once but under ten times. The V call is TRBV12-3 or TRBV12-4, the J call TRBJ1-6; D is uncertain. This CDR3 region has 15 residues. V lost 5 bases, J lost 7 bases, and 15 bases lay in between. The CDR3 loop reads CASSALRRSNSPLHF. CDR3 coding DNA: TGTGCCAGCAGTGCATTAAGGCGGTCGAATTCACCCCTCCACTTT.

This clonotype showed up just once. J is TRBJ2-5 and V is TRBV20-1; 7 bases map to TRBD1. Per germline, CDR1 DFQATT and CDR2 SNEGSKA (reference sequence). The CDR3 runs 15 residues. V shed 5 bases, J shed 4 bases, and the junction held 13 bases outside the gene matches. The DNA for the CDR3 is TGCAGTGCTTATAAGGGGGCGATCCAAAGAGAGACCCAGTACTTC. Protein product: CSAYKGAIQRETQYF.

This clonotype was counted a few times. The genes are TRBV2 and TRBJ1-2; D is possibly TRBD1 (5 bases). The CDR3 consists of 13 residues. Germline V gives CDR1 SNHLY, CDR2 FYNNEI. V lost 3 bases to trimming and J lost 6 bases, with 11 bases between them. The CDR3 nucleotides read TGTGCCAGCAGTGACAGCGGGGCCAATGGCTACACCTTC. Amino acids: CASSDSGANGYTF.

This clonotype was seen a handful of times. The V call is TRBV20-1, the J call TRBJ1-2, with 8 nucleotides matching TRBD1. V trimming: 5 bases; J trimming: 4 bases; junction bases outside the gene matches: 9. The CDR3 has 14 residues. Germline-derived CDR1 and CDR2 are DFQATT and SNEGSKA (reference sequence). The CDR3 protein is CSAPVLTGGYGYTF. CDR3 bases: TGCAGTGCTCCGGTACTTACAGGGGGCTATGGCTACACCTTC.

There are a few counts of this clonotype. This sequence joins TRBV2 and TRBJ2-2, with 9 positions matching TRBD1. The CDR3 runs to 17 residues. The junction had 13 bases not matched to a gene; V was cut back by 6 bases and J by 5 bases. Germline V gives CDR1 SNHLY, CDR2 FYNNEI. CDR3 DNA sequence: TGTGCCAGCAGCGCTATAGGGACAGGGAGTTCAACCGGGGAGCTGTTTTTT. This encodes CASSAIGTGSSTGELFF.

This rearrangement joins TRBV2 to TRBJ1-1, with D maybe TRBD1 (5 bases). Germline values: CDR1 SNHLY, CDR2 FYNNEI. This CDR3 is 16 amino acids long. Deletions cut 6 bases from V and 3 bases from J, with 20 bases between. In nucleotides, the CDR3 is TGTGCCAGCAGCCAACAAGCCCGACAGATAGACACTGAAGCTTTCTTT. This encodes CASSQQARQIDTEAFF.

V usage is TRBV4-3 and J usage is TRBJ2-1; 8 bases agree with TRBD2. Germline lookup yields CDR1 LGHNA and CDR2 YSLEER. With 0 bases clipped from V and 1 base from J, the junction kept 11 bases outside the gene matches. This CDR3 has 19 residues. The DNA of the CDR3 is TGCGCCAGCAGCCAAGATGTCATCGGGACTAGTGTATCCTACAATGAGCAGTTCTTC. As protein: CASSQDVIGTSVSYNEQFF.

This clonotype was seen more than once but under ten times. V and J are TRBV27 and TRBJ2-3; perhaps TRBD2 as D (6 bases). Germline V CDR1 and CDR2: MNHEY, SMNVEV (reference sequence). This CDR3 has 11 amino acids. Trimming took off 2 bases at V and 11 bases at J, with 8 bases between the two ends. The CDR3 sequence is CASSLGRMQYF. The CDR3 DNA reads TGTGCCAGCAGTTTAGGGAGGATGCAGTATTTT.

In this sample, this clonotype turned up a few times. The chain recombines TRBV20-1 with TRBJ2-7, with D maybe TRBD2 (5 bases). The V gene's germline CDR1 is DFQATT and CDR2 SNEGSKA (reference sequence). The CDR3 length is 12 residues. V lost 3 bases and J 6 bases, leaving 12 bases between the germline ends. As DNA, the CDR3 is TGCAGTGCTAGCCTAGCTGCGGGCGAGCAGTACTTC. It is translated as CSASLAAGEQYF.

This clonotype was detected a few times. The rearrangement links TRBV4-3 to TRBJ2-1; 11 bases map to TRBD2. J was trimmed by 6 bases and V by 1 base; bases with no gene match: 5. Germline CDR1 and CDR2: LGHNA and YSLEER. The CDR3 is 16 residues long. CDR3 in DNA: TGCGCCAGCAGCCAAGCCTGGACTAGCGGGTTCAATGAGCAGTTCTTC. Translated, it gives CASSQAWTSGFNEQFF.

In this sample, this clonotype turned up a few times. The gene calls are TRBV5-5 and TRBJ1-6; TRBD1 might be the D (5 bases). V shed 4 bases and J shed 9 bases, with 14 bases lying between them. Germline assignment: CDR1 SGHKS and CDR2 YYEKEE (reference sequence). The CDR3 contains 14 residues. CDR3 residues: CASSPPRGISPLHF. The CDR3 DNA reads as TGTGCCAGCAGCCCCCCGAGGGGCATTTCACCCCTCCACTTT.